Sequencing of this T cell receptor (beta chain) was carried out in a study of blood T cell repertoires in COVID-19. Only in-frame clones appear in the TCRdb table, and some are missing; sequencing was by immunoSEQ multiplex PCR. The data show hundreds of thousands of clones, about 88% seen once. V trimming: 4 bases; J trimming: 0 bases; junction bases outside the gene matches: 4. Germline V gene data show CDR1 as SGHTS and CDR2 as YDEGEE. CDR3 length: 15 residues. Sequencing used peripheral blood. This TCR was recovered from a middle-aged woman who had recovered from COVID-19. The chain joins TRBV5-8 to TRBJ1-5, with TRBD1 identical over 7 bases. The CDR3 DNA reads as TGTGCCAGCAGCCTAGGGACAGATAGCAATCAGCCCCAGCATTTT. Amino acids: CASSLGTDSNQPQHF. The full variable domain, rest sourced from reference TRBV5-8 and TRBJ1-5, is EAGVTQSPTHLIKTRGQQATLRCSPISGHTSVYWYQQALGLGLQFLLWYDEGEERNRGNFPPRFSGRQFPNYSSELNVNALELEDSALYLCASSLGTDSNQPQHFGDGTRLSIL.